This entry describes one T cell receptor (beta chain). Using immunoSEQ multiplex PCR, the repertoire was profiled, and TCRdb retains in-frame clones only, with some absent. The sample includes roughly 230,000 clones, around 85% of them seen just once. Looked up from germline, CDR1 is SGHDT and CDR2 is YYEEEE. Trimming took 3 bases from V and 6 from J; bases not matched to a gene: 4. This CDR3 is built from 13 residues. This entry belongs to a study of blood T cell repertoires in COVID-19. Across the whole study: Acute and convalescent COVID-19 specimens originated in the United States, Italy and Spain. PBMCs, B-cell-depleted T cells, or T cells were the source of the cDNA or gDNA that made up the material.

The chain couples TRBV5-6 to TRBJ2-3; 7 bases agree with TRBD2. The sequence was collected from an older woman with active or convalescent COVID-19. The sequencing sample was made of peripheral blood. DNA of the CDR3: TGTGCCAGCAGCTGGGGGACTAAGGATACGCAGTATTTT. It encodes CASSWGTKDTQYF.